These 28 T cell receptor beta chains were sequenced from one sample in a study of vaccination and CD4 T cells after COVID-19. Sequence data for DNA of cultured CD4+ T cells were generated by the Oncomine TCR Beta short-read assay. TCRdb called the PCR reads again in MiXCR, with one record for every CDR3 protein. The table records some 21,000 distinct CDR3 sequences, approximately 38% of them present only once. Treatment defined: approximately nine-day PBMC culture with coronavirus spike peptide pools or control peptides (ViraFEST assay). Which antigens these TCRs recognize remains unknown. The sequencing here drew on CD4+ T cells from blood, cultured in vitro, taken before SARS-CoV-2 vaccination. The receptors were sampled from a human donor who had recovered from COVID-19.

This clonotype appeared a few times. The chain is built from TRBV20-1 and TRBJ2-1; 8 nucleotides line up with TRBD2. CDR3 length: 14 amino acids. The germline V gene has CDR1 DFQATT and CDR2 SNEGSKA (reference sequence). The ends lost 3 bases at V and 7 bases at J; junction bases unmatched: 8. CDR3 nucleotide sequence: TGCAGTGCTAGGCCGGGGGGGCCATTGAATGAGCAGTTCTTC. Its protein product is CSARPGGPLNEQFF.

This clonotype has just one count. The chain is built from TRBV7-9 and TRBJ2-3, with 10 nucleotides matching TRBD1. After removal of 3 bases from V and 5 bases from J, the junction contained 8 bases not matched to a gene. CDR3 length equals 16 residues. The germline CDR1 and CDR2 sequences are SEHNR and FQNEAQ (reference sequence). Here the CDR3 DNA reads TGTGCCAGCAGCTTTCCCCGACAGGGGGCTGGAGATACGCAGTATTTT. Its protein is CASSFPRQGAGDTQYF.

This chain joins TRBV19 and TRBJ1-5; D is possibly TRBD1 (5 bases). V was clipped by 3 bases and J by 0 bases, with 12 bases between them. The CDR3 is made up of 16 amino acids. Germline loops: CDR1 LNHDA, CDR2 SQIVND (reference sequence). The DNA of the CDR3 is TGTGCCAGTAGTATTGGCAGGGCCTATAGCAATCAGCCCCAGCATTTT. Translated: CASSIGRAYSNQPQHF. Using reference TRBV19 and TRBJ1-5 for the parts outside the CDR3, the full variable domain is DGGITQSPKYLFRKEGQNVTLSCEQNLNHDAMYWYRQDPGQGLRLIYYSQIVNDFQKGDIAEGYSVSREKKESFPLTVTSAQKNPTAFYLCASSIGRAYSNQPQHFGDGTRLSIL.

This clonotype is a singleton in its sample. The V gene is TRBV19, the J gene TRBJ2-1; TRBD1 aligns across 8 bases. This CDR3 comprises 15 residues. CDR1 is LNHDA and CDR2 is SQIVND in the germline V gene (reference sequence). V trimming: 6 bases; J trimming: 1 base; junction bases outside the gene matches: 5. CDR3 sequence reads: CASRGQGRSYNEQFF. The CDR3 DNA follows: TGTGCCAGTAGAGGACAGGGTAGATCCTACAATGAGCAGTTCTTC.

This clonotype was detected a few times. The CDR3 DNA reads TGTGCCAGCAGTACCGCCGGGAGCGGAGATACGCAGTATTTT. Protein product: CASSTAGSGDTQYF. The V call is TRBV6-1, the J call TRBJ2-3, with a tentative D call TRBD2 (6 bases). CDR3 length: 14 residues. Germline CDR1 and CDR2: MNHNS and SASEGT. Trimming removed 5 bases at V and 5 bases at J, with 14 bases between.

This clonotype is labeled as large. The genes are TRBV27 and TRBJ1-5; D is perhaps TRBD1 (5 bases). The V gene's germline CDR1 is MNHEY and CDR2 SMNVEV (reference sequence). The CDR3 runs to 16 residues. The ends were cut back, 4 bases at V and 6 bases at J, with 19 bases in the middle. For the CDR3, the DNA is TGTGCCAGCAGTTCCTCCTTACCGGGACTTCGTCAGCCCCAGCATTTT. It specifies CASSSSLPGLRQPQHF.

The table lists this clonotype with a few counts. The chain employs TRBV20-1 and TRBJ1-1, with D perhaps matching TRBD1 (5 bases). Trimming took 3 bases from V and 2 from J, leaving 16 bases between them. CDR1 and CDR2 from the germline V gene are DFQATT and SNEGSKA (reference sequence). The CDR3 totals 15 residues. The CDR3 sequence: CSASASGRDNTEAFF. The CDR3 DNA sequence: TGCAGTGCTAGTGCGTCAGGGAGGGACAACACTGAAGCTTTCTTT.

About this clonotype: The CDR3 end shows no conserved phenylalanine or tryptophan, and so a read error is likely. The CDR3 region has the DNA TGTGCCAGCAGCTTCCAGCGGGGGGAGACCCAGTACCTC. This sequence encodes CASSFQRGETQYL. The genes are TRBV11-3 and TRBJ2-5; 8 nucleotides align to TRBD2. Germline V gene data show CDR1 as SGHNT and CDR2 as YENEEA. This CDR3 spans 13 amino acids. With V trimmed by 3 bases and J by 5 bases, 2 bases remained unmatched.

The rearrangement links TRBV6-1 to TRBJ1-1, with 7 bases that match TRBD1. CDR3 length: 14 residues. J gave up 5 bases and V 2 bases, and 5 bases lay outside the gene matches. From germline, CDR1 is MNHNS and CDR2 SASEGT. The CDR3 sequence: CASSETGAKTEAFF. The CDR3 region has the DNA TGTGCCAGCAGTGAAACAGGGGCGAAAACTGAAGCTTTCTTT.

CDR3 region: CSASAGTSGGQETQYF. CDR3 bases: TGCAGTGCTAGCGCTGGGACTAGCGGAGGACAAGAGACCCAGTACTTC. The chain has TRBV20-1 and TRBJ2-5, with 11 bases aligning to TRBD2. The CDR3 extends over 16 amino acids. J gave up 2 bases and V 3 bases, and 8 bases lay outside the gene matches. Germline V CDR1 and CDR2: DFQATT, SNEGSKA (reference sequence).

This clonotype has only a few counts. The rearrangement joins TRBV21-1 to TRBJ2-7; the table calls TRBD1, which could not be checked here. TRBV21-1 is a documented pseudogene. CDR3 length: 16 amino acids. This CDR3 is CASSLSTGTASYEQYF. For the CDR3, the DNA is TGTGCCAGCAGCCTGTCAACCGGGACAGCGTCCTACGAGCAGTACTTC.

As DNA, the CDR3 is TGTGCCAGCAGCTCCCTCTACCAAGAGACCCAGTACTTC. Translated: CASSSLYQETQYF. The chain has TRBV7-2 and TRBJ2-5, with D hard to call. This CDR3 has 13 residues. Germline V gives CDR1 SGHTA, CDR2 FQGNSA. Trimming left V 4 bases short and J 0 bases short, with 6 bases between.

This sequence joins TRBV30 and TRBJ1-5; TRBD1 agrees at 9 bases. This CDR3 spans 15 amino acids. Trimming removed 4 bases from V and 1 base from J; junction bases left unmatched: 5. Germline V CDR1 and CDR2: GTSNPN, SVGIG (reference sequence). The CDR3 here is CAWNPGQGSNQPQHF. CDR3 coding DNA: TGTGCCTGGAATCCCGGACAGGGGAGCAATCAGCCCCAGCATTTT. Full variable domain (missing parts from reference TRBV30 and TRBJ1-5): SQTIHQWPATLVQPVGSPLSLECTVEGTSNPNLYWYRQAAGRGLQLLFYSVGIGQISSEVPQNLSASRPQDRQFILSSKKLLLSDSGFYLCAWNPGQGSNQPQHFGDGTRLSIL.

This chain connects TRBV24-1 to TRBJ2-3, with a weak D call TRBD1 (6 bases). The CDR3 runs to 15 residues. Germline CDR1 reads KGHDR; CDR2 reads SFDVKD. Trimming took 4 bases from V and 5 from J, leaving 15 bases between them. The CDR3 loop reads CATSDPDRPKDTQYF. CDR3 nucleotide sequence: TGTGCCACCAGTGACCCAGACAGGCCCAAAGATACGCAGTATTTT.

About this clonotype: Germline and junction disagree at one end, which may indicate a read error. J is TRBJ1-1 and V is TRBV12-3 or TRBV12-4, with D possibly TRBD1 on 5 matching bases. The CDR3 runs 11 residues. The CDR3 DNA reads TGTGCCAGCAGTTCCCCTACCGGGGCAATTTTT. Protein: CASSSPTGAIF.

In its sample, this clonotype was seen a few times. The rearrangement links TRBV6-1 to TRBJ1-3; tentatively, D is TRBD1 (5 bases). Germline loops: CDR1 MNHNS, CDR2 SASEGT. The CDR3 length is 13 residues. V gave up 5 bases and J gave up 4 bases, with 9 bases separating them. CDR3 sequence (DNA): TGTGCCAGCAGTCGGGACGTGGGAAACACCATATATTTT. Amino acid sequence: CASSRDVGNTIYF.

This clonotype was seen only a few times. This sequence joins TRBV27 and TRBJ1-6; the D gene is possibly TRBD1 (5 bases). The germline V gene has CDR1 MNHEY and CDR2 SMNVEV (reference sequence). CDR3 length equals 13 residues. Trimming took off 3 bases at V and 7 bases at J, with 7 bases between the two ends. CDR3 in amino acids: CASSFRGNSPLHF. CDR3 nucleotides: TGTGCCAGCAGTTTTCGGGGCAATTCACCCCTCCACTTT.

The J gene is TRBJ2-3, the V gene TRBV2; a possible D gene is TRBD1 (6 bases). CDR3 length: 14 residues. Germline V CDR1 and CDR2: SNHLY, FYNNEI. Trimming removed 4 bases at V and 3 bases at J, with 11 bases between. CDR3 amino acids: CASSGQALTDTQYF. In nucleotides, the CDR3 is TGTGCCAGCAGTGGACAGGCGCTAACAGATACGCAGTATTTT.

The chain has TRBV4-3 and TRBJ2-1; a possible D gene is TRBD1 (5 bases). The V end was cut by 0 bases, the J end by 3 bases, with 12 bases between. This CDR3 is built from 16 residues. CDR1 is LGHNA, CDR2 YSLEER, per germline. CDR3 nucleotide sequence: TGCGCCAGCAGCCAAGATGGTGGGGCTAGCTACAATGAGCAGTTCTTC. It codes for CASSQDGGASYNEQFF.

This clonotype was seen only a few times. This CDR3 is CASSTRLGLAGSTDTQYF. The CDR3 region has the DNA TGTGCCAGCAGTACCCGGCTGGGACTAGCGGGTAGCACAGATACGCAGTATTTT. V and J are TRBV27 and TRBJ2-3; 12 bases agree with TRBD2. With 5 bases clipped from V and 0 bases from J, the junction kept 9 bases outside the gene matches. In germline, CDR1 is MNHEY, CDR2 SMNVEV (reference sequence). The CDR3 contains 18 residues.

This clonotype has a handful of counts. The chain carries TRBV7-9 and TRBJ2-7, with 9 bases aligning to TRBD1. This CDR3 is built from 16 residues. Germline assignment: CDR1 SEHNR and CDR2 FQNEAQ (reference sequence). V shed 5 bases, J shed 2 bases, and the junction held 10 bases outside the gene matches. The CDR3 sequence: CASSPYLGTGTYEQYF. CDR3 nucleotide sequence: TGTGCCAGCAGCCCTTATCTCGGGACAGGGACCTACGAGCAGTACTTC.

This clonotype was detected a few times. This sequence joins TRBV20-1 and TRBJ1-6; D gene uncertain. CDR1 is DFQATT and CDR2 is SNEGSKA in the germline V gene (reference sequence). With 6 bases removed from V and 0 bases from J, the gap between germline ends came to 12 bases. The CDR3 runs 15 residues. This CDR3 is CSARTSSSYNSPLHF. The CDR3, as DNA: TGCAGTGCCCGTACCTCGAGCTCCTATAATTCACCCCTCCACTTT.

The genes are TRBV4-3 and TRBJ2-7; 9 nucleotides agree with TRBD1. This CDR3 has 15 amino acids. Losses at the gene ends were 1 base for V and 3 bases for J; bases not matched to a gene: 4. The germline CDR1 and CDR2 sequences are LGHNA and YSLEER. The CDR3 here is CASSQVKDRGYEQYF. The CDR3, as DNA: TGCGCCAGCAGCCAAGTTAAGGACAGGGGCTACGAGCAGTACTTC.

This clonotype came up a few times. V is TRBV7-2 and J is TRBJ2-3, with 7 bases identical to TRBD2. The CDR3 runs 14 residues. Per the germline V gene, CDR1 is SGHTA and CDR2 is FQGNSA. V lost 5 bases, J lost 7 bases, and 9 bases stayed unmatched. CDR3 region: CASSPRGGGNTQYF. In DNA, the CDR3 is TGTGCCAGCAGCCCCCGAGGCGGGGGTAATACGCAGTATTTT.

V gene TRBV6-2 or TRBV6-3 combines with J gene TRBJ1-5; perhaps TRBD1 as D (5 bases). The V gene lost 6 bases and the J gene lost 3 bases, with 15 bases spanning the gap. Looked up from germline, CDR1 is MNHEY and CDR2 is SVGEGT. The CDR3 is 15 residues long. The DNA of the CDR3 is TGTGCCAGCAGGACACGATGGGGGATCAATCAGCCCCAGCATTTT. It encodes CASRTRWGINQPQHF.

V gene TRBV7-2 combines with J gene TRBJ1-1; no reliable D call. CDR1 and CDR2 (germline): SGHTA, FQGNSA. Trimming left V 2 bases short and J 5 bases short, with 9 bases between. CDR3 length: 13 residues. CDR3 in amino acids: CASSLLIATEAFF. The CDR3 nucleotides are TGTGCCAGCAGCTTATTGATCGCAACTGAAGCTTTCTTT.

This clonotype was seen a handful of times. DNA for the CDR3: TGTGCCAGTGGCTACAGGAGTGAGACTGAAGCTTTCTTT. Translated: CASGYRSETEAFF. The chain combines TRBV19 with TRBJ1-1; tentative D call: TRBD1 (5 bases). There are 13 residues in the CDR3. V was shortened by 8 bases and J by 5 bases, with 15 bases between the two germline ends. The germline CDR1 and CDR2 sequences are LNHDA and SQIVND (reference sequence).

This clonotype was seen only a few times. The genes are TRBV7-2 and TRBJ1-2, with TRBD1 identical over 9 bases. The CDR3 has 14 residues. Trimming cost V 5 bases and J 7 bases; bases outside gene matches: 8. Germline-derived CDR1 and CDR2 are SGHTA and FQGNSA. The CDR3 DNA is TGTGCCAGCAGCGGAACAGGGGGCTCCGGTGGCTACACCTTC. Its translation is CASSGTGGSGGYTF. The whole variable domain, remainder taken from reference TRBV7-2 and TRBJ1-2, is GAGVSQSPSNKVTEKGKDVELRCDPISGHTALYWYRQSLGQGLEFLIYFQGNSAPDKSGLPSDRFSAERTGGSVSTLTIQRTQQEDSAVYLCASSGTGGSGGYTFGSGTRLTVV.